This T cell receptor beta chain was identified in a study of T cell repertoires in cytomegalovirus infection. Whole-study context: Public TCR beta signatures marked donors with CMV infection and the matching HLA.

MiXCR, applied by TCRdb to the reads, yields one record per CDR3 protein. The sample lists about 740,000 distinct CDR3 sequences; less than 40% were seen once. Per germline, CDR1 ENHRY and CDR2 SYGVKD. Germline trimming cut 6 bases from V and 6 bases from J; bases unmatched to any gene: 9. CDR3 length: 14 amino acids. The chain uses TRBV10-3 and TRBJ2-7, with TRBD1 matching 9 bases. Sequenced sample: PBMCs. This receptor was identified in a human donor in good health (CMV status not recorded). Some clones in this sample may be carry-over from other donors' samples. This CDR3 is CAISYPGTGSEQYF. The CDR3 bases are TGTGCCATCAGCTACCCAGGGACAGGGAGCGAGCAGTACTTC.